There are many counts of the clone carrying this TCR beta chain. The antigen remains undetermined. The junction and the germline gene differ at one end; a read error may be behind it. Germline V lookup: CDR1 MNHEY, CDR2 SMNVEV (reference sequence). This CDR3 has 19 residues. Amplified material comprised TCR beta CDR3 regions derived from RNA transcripts. RT-PCR in the first round used HTBI primers; a second-round multiplex PCR followed. TCRdb itself ran the multiplex PCR reads through MiXCR, one entry per CDR3 protein. The data hold roughly 500,000 distinct CDR3 sequences, with over 13% observed a single time. This entry comes from a study of Graves' ophthalmopathy and Graves' hyperthyroidism. The study, taken as a whole, reports: Sensitivity reached 60% to 71% and specificity just under 75% when the model predicted ophthalmopathy progression.

The clonotype comes from a woman in her thirties with Graves' ophthalmopathy. Sequencing was done on a sample of blood. V is TRBV27 and J is TRBJ2-6, with D possibly being TRBD1 or TRBD2 (6 bases each). For the CDR3, the DNA is TGTGCCAGCAGTTTCCGGAGGGGACAAATAGGCTCTGGGACCAACGTCCTGACTTTC. Translating gives CASSFRRGQIGSGTNVLTF.